This T cell receptor (beta chain) came from a study of blood T cell repertoires in COVID-19. Study context: Specimens from acute and convalescent COVID-19 originated in the United States, Italy and Spain. PBMCs, B-cell-depleted T cells, or T cells provided the cDNA or gDNA that made up the material.

Trimming took 2 bases from V and 14 from J, leaving 13 bases between them. This CDR3 region has 13 residues. The germline gives CDR1 MDHEN, CDR2 SYDVKM. Authors' analysis steps: Counts of nucleated cells, estimated from reference gene primer amplification, were obtained. Profiled with immunoSEQ multiplex PCR; TCRdb holds only in-frame clones, not every one. That table gives V, J and clone size, and the DNA gave D and trimming. This table has 200,000 to 300,000 clones, about 91% appearing once. This chain joins TRBV28 and TRBJ1-6; no definite D call. The sample comprised peripheral blood. This clonotype was obtained from an elderly man with acute or convalescent COVID-19. The CDR3 here is CASSLGETGTLHF. CDR3 nucleotide sequence: TGTGCCAGCAGTTTAGGAGAGACGGGTACCCTCCACTTT.